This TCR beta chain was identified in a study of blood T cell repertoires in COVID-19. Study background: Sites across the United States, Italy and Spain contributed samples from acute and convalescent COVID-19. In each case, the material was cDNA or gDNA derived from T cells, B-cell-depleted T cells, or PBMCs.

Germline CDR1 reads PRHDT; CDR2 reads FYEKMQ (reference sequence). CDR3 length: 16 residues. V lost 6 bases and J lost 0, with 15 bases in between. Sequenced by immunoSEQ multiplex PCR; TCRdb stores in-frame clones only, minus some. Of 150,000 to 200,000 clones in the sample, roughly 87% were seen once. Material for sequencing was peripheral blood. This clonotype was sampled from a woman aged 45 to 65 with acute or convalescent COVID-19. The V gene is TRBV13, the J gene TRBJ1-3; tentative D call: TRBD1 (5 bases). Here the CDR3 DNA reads TGTGCCAGCAGATTCTCCGGGACTTCCTCTGGAAACACCATATATTTT. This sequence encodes CASRFSGTSSGNTIYF.